The subject of this entry is one T cell receptor (beta chain). The CDR3 length is 13 residues. Germline loops: CDR1 MDHEN, CDR2 SYDVKM. The germline V and J ends were trimmed by 7 bases and 5 bases, with 15 bases remaining between them. The sample originates from a study of blood T cell repertoires in COVID-19. Using immunoSEQ multiplex PCR, the repertoire was profiled, and TCRdb retains in-frame clones only, with some absent. The data contain 90,000 to 100,000 clones, about 85% of them singletons. This rearrangement joins TRBV28 to TRBJ2-7; the D is unclear. The sequence derives from a human donor in a cohort sampled during active COVID-19. Sequencing was performed on peripheral blood. Here the CDR3 reads CASTFGLFDEQYF. Written as DNA, the CDR3 is TGTGCCAGCACCTTTGGCCTTTTCGACGAGCAGTACTTC.